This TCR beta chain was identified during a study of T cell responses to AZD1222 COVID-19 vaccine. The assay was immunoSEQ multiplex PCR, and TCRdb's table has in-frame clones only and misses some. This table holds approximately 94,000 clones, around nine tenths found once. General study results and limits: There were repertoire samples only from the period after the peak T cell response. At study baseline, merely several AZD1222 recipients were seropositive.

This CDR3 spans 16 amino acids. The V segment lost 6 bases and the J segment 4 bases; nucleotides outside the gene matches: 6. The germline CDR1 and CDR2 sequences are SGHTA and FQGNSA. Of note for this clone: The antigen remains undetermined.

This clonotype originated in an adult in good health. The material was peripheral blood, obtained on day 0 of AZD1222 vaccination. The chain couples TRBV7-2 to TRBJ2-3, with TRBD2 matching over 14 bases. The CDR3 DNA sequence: TGTGCCAGCAGTCGACTAGCGGGGGGGAGTGCAGATACGCAGTATTTT. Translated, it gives CASSRLAGGSADTQYF.